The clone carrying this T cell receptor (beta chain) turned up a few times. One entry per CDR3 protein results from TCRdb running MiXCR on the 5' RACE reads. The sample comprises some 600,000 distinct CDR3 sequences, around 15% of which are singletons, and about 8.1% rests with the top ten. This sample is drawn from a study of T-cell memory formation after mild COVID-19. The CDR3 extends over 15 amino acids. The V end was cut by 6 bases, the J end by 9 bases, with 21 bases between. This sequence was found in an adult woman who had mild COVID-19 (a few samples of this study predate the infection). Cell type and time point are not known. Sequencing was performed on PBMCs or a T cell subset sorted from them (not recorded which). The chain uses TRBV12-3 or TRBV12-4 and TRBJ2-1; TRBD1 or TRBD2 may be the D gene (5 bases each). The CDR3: CASRVWVGGSGEQFF. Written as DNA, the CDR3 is TGTGCCAGCAGGGTCTGGGTTGGGGGTTCTGGTGAGCAGTTCTTC.